Only a few counts were recorded for the clone carrying this T cell receptor (beta chain). Its target is not known. The entry originates in a study of shared clonotypes between healthy human individuals. The study, taken as a whole, reports: A few donors had approximately 4.6% of their naive CD4 clonotypes in common.

Authors' analysis steps: For the immunoSEQ data, sequences were junction-only without quality scores, so filtering differed. Clones were read by immunoSEQ multiplex PCR, and TCRdb kept only the in-frame ones, dropping some. V, J and clone size derive from that table, while D and trimming were established from the DNA sequence. Of hundreds of thousands of clones in the sample, 74% were seen once. Both subsets, CD45RA+ naive and CD45RA-negative memory, were split from the CD4+ cells. The V gene's germline CDR1 is SGHTA and CDR2 FQGNSA. The V end was cut by 5 bases, the J end by 4 bases, with 15 bases between. The CDR3 extends over 15 amino acids.

The clonotype originates from a woman aged 25 to 45 in good health. The chain joins TRBV7-2 to TRBJ1-5, with D perhaps TRBD1 (5 bases). Sample: memory CD4+ T cells sorted from blood. The subset was: CD45RA-negative fraction. This chain's CDR3 is CASSADTLSNQPQHF. The CDR3 coding sequence is TGTGCCAGCAGCGCGGACACGCTGTCAAATCAGCCCCAGCATTTT.